This T cell receptor beta chain derives from a study of cytomegalovirus exposure and HLA in healthy donors (dated by TCRdb to 2017 to 2019). With regard to the full study: An earlier analysis of approximately 600 of the donors reported approximately 290 Gb of sequence data and around 120 million unique TCR beta sequences from some 180 million T cells. An early release covering roughly 580 HLA-typed donors comprised roughly 300 gigabases of sequencing data and around 80 million unique TCR sequences. Of the roughly 390 genotyped donors, approximately 83% fell in the genetic ancestry cluster associated with self-reported Caucasian donors. The study aimed to test whether signatures of past pathogen exposure could be identified by cataloging public T cell receptors. The study profiled the T cell repertoires of approximately 700 subjects by immunosequencing and related them to cytomegalovirus serostatus. In addition to the first cohort of 666 subjects, a separate validation cohort of 120 different subjects was used. To predict cytomegalovirus infection status, the study brought together high-throughput TCR immunosequencing, statistical association of individual TCRs with disease status, and machine learning. A later analysis re-examined previously published TCR beta repertoires from just over 650 donors and added high-resolution HLA genotyping to investigate patterns of TCR occurrence. In the later analysis, no new phenotypic data were used to find candidate immune exposures; instead, reliance was placed on TCR beta sequences and their occurrence across donors. In an earlier analysis of a few hundred of the donors, high-throughput TCR beta sequencing was used to judge whether each TCR beta V gene segment behaved as functional or pseudogenic. Donor age, sex, ethnicity and CMV serostatus were compiled together with the repertoire data. Genome-wide SNP genotypes for about 65% of the 666 donors were used in a later genetic analysis, which treated that subset as a discovery cohort. All discovery cohort repertoires had been generated using a single sequencing platform. Class I and class II HLA loci were covered by the typing at four-digit resolution. Typing coverage varied by locus: 629-630 donors for A, B, C, DRB1 and DQB1; roughly 500 for DQA1; approximately 610 for DPA1; 400 to 480 for DPB1. Because of strong linkage in the cohort, four or five DR-DQ haplotypes were treated as single units for association and clustering. Among about 370 genotyped donors of the cohort, an average of about 240,000 unique TCR beta nucleotide sequences was sequenced per donor, of which roughly 18% were non-productive. Broad study findings and their caveats: Linkage disequilibrium might explain the correlated functional status among segregating V segments, but an unknown experimental factor could not be excluded. Assigning TCR associations to individual alleles was difficult when HLA alleles, especially DR and DQ, strongly co-occurred. Because HLA typing was unavailable for some donors at each locus, only the typed subset was used in association tests. Several of the top co-occurrence clusters appeared to be linked to parvovirus B19, influenza, CMV and Epstein-Barr virus, according to a later analysis. In a later analysis, TCR association rates were found to vary across HLA loci, with the most associated TCRs seen for DRB1 alleles and the fewest for HLA-C alleles. A later genetic analysis reported fewer N-insertions in productive TCRs among donors in an Asian-associated ancestry cluster than the roughly 700-donor mean. This cohort had only TCR beta chains sequenced, and the lack of alpha or paired-chain data limited which features could be detected. At a false discovery rate of 0.05, a later analysis linked 16,000 or so TCR beta sequences to specific HLA alleles. A cluster of highly shared sequence variants was judged likely to represent a technical artifact of the sequencing pipeline. For the cohort, immune exposure information was limited to CMV serostatus. Because counts were too low, roughly 17 rarely observed V segments, including chromosome 9 orphons, were left out of the earlier analysis of some 640 of the donors. Most TCR sequences were seen in very few donors, while some public TCRs were found in many individuals. Most CMV-associated TCR beta chains appeared to be HLA-restricted in a later analysis, and the HLA associations seemed to be driven largely by CMV exposure. Sequencing depth was assumed to be roughly uniform across donors in the presence/absence analyses, though that assumption may not hold. The authors suggested that the approach could potentially be generalized to other disease states and immunological phenotypes. In an earlier analysis of fewer than 700 of the donors, most TCR beta V segments appeared in productive rearrangements about 90% or about 30% of the time, broadly matching IMGT annotations. A further reported finding was that TCR beta sequences accurately predicted the HLA-A and HLA-B alleles for most subjects in the first cohort. A later genetic analysis associated a missense DCLRE1C variant with V-gene and J-gene trimming of TCR beta chains, and an independent cohort replicated the association. Three of the identified cytomegalovirus-associated TCR beta chains were confirmed in vitro to be specific for cytomegalovirus antigens. Because the 87-base-pair reads could not distinguish some IMGT-functional V segments, including TRBV6-2 and TRBV6-3, those segments were excluded. In a later analysis, HLA-associated TCR beta chains showed more clonal expansion and lower generation probabilities than non-associated chains that were equally common. The classifier was reported to diagnose cytomegalovirus status with high specificity and sensitivity in both the original and validation cohorts. The study gave a list of about 150 TCR beta chains associated with cytomegalovirus.

Of note for this clone: What this receptor recognizes is not known. Base qualities are not provided; no much larger clone lies one nucleotide away.

Libraries were prepared through the immunoSEQ multiplex PCR assay. For the multiplex PCR, a mixture combining 60 forward primers for TCR Vbeta segments and 13 reverse primers for TCR Jbeta segments was used. The CDR3 region of rearranged TCR beta genes was amplified from genomic DNA with a multiplex PCR assay. The Illumina HiSeq System was used to sequence the amplified TCR beta libraries as 87-base-pair reads. The authors' pipeline ran thus. Across the 700 or so repertoires, a later analysis counted roughly 84 million unique TCR beta chains, about 10 million of which were shared by at least two donors. A nearest-neighbor algorithm error-corrected the raw reads and collapsed the reads into unique sequences, merging closely related sequences to remove PCR and sequencing errors. Alignment of CDR3 sequences to IMGT reference sequences was used to assign V, D and J gene segments. For a sequence to be retained, a match of at least six nucleotides to both a V gene segment and a J gene segment was required. A rearrangement was called productive if the CDR3 had no stop codons and remained in frame with V and J, and every other rearrangement was called non-productive. Following IMGT convention, CDR3 was defined as the stretch from the second conserved V-encoded cysteine up to the conserved J-encoded phenylalanine. Sequences without an unambiguous match to a single V gene segment were excluded from the earlier analysis of 450 to 650 of the donors. In an earlier analysis of some 590 of the donors, V segments were called functional above 56.7% productive rearrangements and were called segregating when the between-donor standard deviation exceeded 5%. To diagnose cytomegalovirus status from the catalog of TCR beta chain sequences, a statistical classification framework was built. In a later analysis, V and J genes were assigned by comparing TCR nucleotide sequences against IMGT/GENE-DB human TR gene sequences. Using the TCRdist pipeline, a later analysis assigned CDR3 sequences along with most-parsimonious VDJ recombination scenarios. In a later analysis, every TCR beta chain was defined by the combination of its CDR3 amino acid sequence and its V-gene family, and reads without a unique V-gene family were dropped. As a way to deal with suspected cross-contamination and a sequencing artifact, a later analysis dropped 450 to 700 nucleotide sequences that were highly shared and had low generation probability. In a later analysis, a clonal expansion index was calculated for each public chain from normalized within-repertoire ranks of inferred template counts. Generation probabilities in a later analysis came from a VDJ recombination model fitted to out-of-frame rearrangements, and those results were checked against IGoR. In a later analysis, TCR-TCR, TCR-HLA and TCR-CMV co-occurrence was scored with hypergeometric tests, and a repertoire-size bias correction was applied to TCR pairs. To estimate false discovery rates, a later analysis permuted the HLA or CMV assignments 20 times. In a later analysis, co-occurring TCRs were grouped using DBSCAN, and TCRdist sequence similarity was added for clustering within HLA-allele-positive subsets. Repertoires with fewer than 30,000 or more than 120,000 public chains, plus five repertoires with anomalous nucleotide sharing, were excluded from co-occurrence clustering. This is the immuneACCESS table as TCRdb keeps it, with only in-frame sequences that have V and J called. A part of the clones is gone; compared with another copy, unresolved V genes explain less than half, and the rest is unexplained. V and J calls and clone size follow that table, whereas D and trimming were derived from the DNA. This sample comprises 150,000 to 200,000 clones, about three quarters of them detected only once. The top ten clones comprise around 0.89% of the sample.

Relative to germline, V is missing 4 bases and J is missing 2 bases, with 4 bases of the junction outside any gene match. Including cysteine and phenylalanine, the CDR3 has 15 amino acids. Kept here is only the CDR3 DNA, which spans 45 bases and is read in frame from base 1. Taken from the germline V gene, the CDR1 and CDR2 loops are ENHRY and SYGVKD. The cohort was made up of about 610 healthy bone marrow donors. At the time of sampling, all cohort members were nominally healthy, though unrecorded immune exposures were likely present. The donor tested CMV seropositive and was one of the 289 seropositive cohort members. A peripheral blood sample was provided by each donor, and peripheral blood mononuclear cells were used for TCR beta sequencing. Genomic DNA was extracted from the blood cell samples with the Qiagen DNeasy Blood Extraction Kit.

The sequence joins TRBV10-3 to TRBJ1-3; TRBD1 fits 8 bases in the junction. The sequence came from a woman aged 50 to 60 in good health and CMV-seropositive. Sequenced input: PBMCs. The sequenced DNA: TGTGCCATCAGTGCGACGACAGGGGCTGGAAACACCATATATTTT. Translated, it gives CAISATTGAGNTIYF.